This T cell receptor (beta chain) was captured by sequencing in a study of T cells in Graves' hyperthyroidism and ophthalmopathy. This clonotype has ten or more counts. Germline assignment: CDR1 DFQATT and CDR2 SNEGSKA (reference sequence). V was clipped by 6 bases and J by 10 bases; unmatched bases: 7. CDR3 size: 11 residues. RNA transcripts provided the source from which TCR beta CDR3 regions were amplified. In the first-round RT-PCR of the TCR CDR3, the HTBI primer set was used. Each CDR3 protein is one row after TCRdb ran MiXCR on the multiplex PCR reads. The table records around 520,000 distinct CDR3 sequences, 14% of them present only once.

Sample: blood. V and J are TRBV20-1 and TRBJ1-1; TRBD1 matches at 8 bases. The receptor was isolated from a middle-aged woman with Graves' hyperthyroidism. CDR3 loop: CSAESGQGAFF. The DNA for the CDR3 is TGCAGTGCCGAAAGCGGACAGGGAGCTTTCTTT.